These 11 T cell receptor beta chains were all obtained from the same sample, sequenced in a study of blood T cell repertoires in COVID-19. TCRdb keeps only in-frame clones here, not all; method: immunoSEQ multiplex PCR. The repertoire has roughly 150,000 clones, about 86% of them found once; the top ten carry roughly a fifth. The source material was peripheral blood. All receptors come from a woman in her 70s who had recovered from COVID-19.

The chain is built from TRBV3-1 (or the pseudogene TRBV3-2) and TRBJ1-1; D is possibly TRBD1 (5 bases). This CDR3 comprises 17 residues. Trimming stripped 2 bases from V and 0 bases from J, with 16 bases between. Germline V gives CDR1 LGHDT, CDR2 YNNKEL (reference sequence). CDR3 sequence: CASSQRGAGSLNTEAFF. CDR3 DNA sequence: TGTGCCAGCAGCCAACGCGGGGCAGGGTCCCTGAACACTGAAGCTTTCTTT.

The V gene is TRBV5-1, the J gene TRBJ2-7; D remains ambiguous. Trimming took off 6 bases at V and 2 bases at J, with 6 bases between the two ends. The germline CDR1 and CDR2 sequences are SGHRS and YFSETQ. The CDR3 has 11 residues. CDR3 nucleotides: TGCGCCAGCAAGGAGACCTACGAGCAGTACTTC. This codes for CASKETYEQYF.

The rearrangement uses TRBV5-1 and TRBJ2-7, with TRBD1 identical over 8 bases. The V segment lost 0 bases and the J segment 2 bases; nucleotides outside the gene matches: 7. The CDR3 totals 16 residues. CDR1 SGHRS and CDR2 YFSETQ come from the germline V gene. The CDR3 region has the DNA TGCGCCAGCAGCTTGGGGACAGGGCAAGTTACCTACGAGCAGTACTTC. It yields the protein CASSLGTGQVTYEQYF.

The chain is built from TRBV5-5 and TRBJ2-2; 9 bases are shared with TRBD1. The V gene's germline CDR1 is SGHKS and CDR2 YYEKEE (reference sequence). The ends lost 3 bases at V and 6 bases at J; junction bases unmatched: 6. There are 15 residues in the CDR3. The CDR3 spells CASSSPGQGSGELFF. CDR3 coding DNA: TGTGCCAGCAGCTCGCCGGGACAGGGTTCCGGGGAGCTGTTTTTT. The full variable domain, with the rest looked up from reference TRBV5-5 and TRBJ2-2, is DAGVTQSPTHLIKTRGQQVTLRCSPISGHKSVSWYQQVLGQGPQFIFQYYEKEERGRGNFPDRFSARQFPNYSSELNVNALLLGDSALYLCASSSPGQGSGELFFGEGSRLTVL.

The rearrangement links TRBV11-2 to TRBJ2-7; no definite D call. Germline CDR1 and CDR2: SGHAT and FQNNGV. The CDR3 is 12 residues long. V dropped 7 bases and J dropped 3 bases, with 10 bases sitting between them. This chain's CDR3 is CASTLAGYEQYF. The CDR3 DNA follows: TGTGCCAGCACGTTGGCAGGCTACGAGCAGTACTTC.

The rearrangement links TRBV4-1 to TRBJ2-3; D is perhaps TRBD2 (5 bases). The CDR3 runs 14 residues. Trimming left V 2 bases short and J 11 bases short, with 17 bases between. CDR1 is MGHRA and CDR2 is YSYEKL in the germline V gene. In DNA, the CDR3 is TGCGCCAGCAGCCAACGAGAAGAGGGAAGCAAGCAGTATTTT. Amino acid sequence: CASSQREEGSKQYF.

The chain uses TRBV28 and TRBJ1-1; D is uncertain. V was cut by 8 bases and J by 4 bases, with 14 bases left in between. CDR3 size: 13 residues. Germline V gene sequence: CDR1 MDHEN, CDR2 SYDVKM. The CDR3 sequence: CASPPPGGTEAFF. CDR3 DNA sequence: TGTGCCAGCCCCCCCCCGGGTGGCACTGAAGCTTTCTTT.

This sequence joins TRBV6-5 and TRBJ2-7, with 11 bases lining up with TRBD1. This CDR3 region has 15 residues. V lost 6 bases, J lost 1 base, and 5 bases stayed unmatched. Germline V gene sequence: CDR1 MNHEY, CDR2 SVGAGI. The CDR3 reads CASSRDRGGSYEQYF. The CDR3 nucleotides read TGTGCCAGCAGCAGGGACAGGGGGGGATCCTACGAGCAGTACTTC.

J is TRBJ2-1 and V is TRBV7-3; possible D gene TRBD2, 6 bases. The CDR3 loop spans 16 amino acids. Trimming cost V 1 base and J 0 bases, with 10 bases left between them. The germline gives CDR1 SGHTA, CDR2 FQGTGA. CDR3 sequence: CASSLMAGSSYNEQFF. As DNA, the CDR3 is TGTGCCAGCAGCTTAATGGCGGGGAGCTCCTACAATGAGCAGTTCTTC.

The rearrangement links TRBV28 to TRBJ1-5, with 7 bases lining up with TRBD1. Germline values: CDR1 MDHEN, CDR2 SYDVKM. Trimming took 10 bases from V and 6 from J; bases not matched to a gene: 6. CDR3 length equals 12 residues. CDR3 coding DNA: TGTGCCAAGGGGGCGGGGGGTCAGCCCCAGCATTTT. Translated: CAKGAGGQPQHF.

The J gene is TRBJ1-2, the V gene TRBV5-6, with D possibly TRBD1 on 6 matching bases. The CDR3 length is 14 residues. Germline assignment: CDR1 SGHDT and CDR2 YYEEEE. V was trimmed by 4 bases and J by 2 bases, leaving 12 bases between them. The CDR3 is CASSLPGGNYGYTF. In DNA, the CDR3 is TGTGCCAGCAGCCTGCCGGGGGGCAACTATGGCTACACCTTC.